The 11 T cell receptor beta chains given below trace back to one sample, sequenced in a study of identical twins. TCRdb reprocessed the 5' RACE reads with MiXCR, giving one entry per CDR3 protein. The table shows over 550,000 distinct CDR3 sequences, with less than 9% occurring only once. These data are also associated with another study on yellow fever vaccine responses in identical twins.

Sample: PBMCs. The receptors stem from a woman aged 18-29 years in good health.

The chain joins TRBV27 to TRBJ2-7, with D tentatively TRBD1 (5 bases). This CDR3 contains 13 residues. Trimming shortened V by 11 bases and J by 5 bases, and 19 bases separated the two germline ends. Germline V CDR1 and CDR2: MNHEY, SMNVEV (reference sequence). The CDR3 reads CAPKGLTRHEQYV. CDR3 DNA: TGTGCCCCCAAGGGGCTTACGCGTCACGAGCAGTACGTC.

The V call is TRBV15, the J call TRBJ2-4, with TRBD1 identical over 7 bases. CDR3 length: 14 amino acids. Losses at the gene ends were 8 bases for V and 0 bases for J; bases not matched to a gene: 4. Germline CDR1 LNHNV, CDR2 YYDKDF (reference sequence). DNA of the CDR3: TGTGCCACCCTGACAGGGTTAGCCAAAAACATTCAGTACTTC. The encoded protein is CATLTGLAKNIQYF.

The V call is TRBV10-1, the J call TRBJ2-7; TRBD2 aligns across 7 bases. Trimming at V came to 3 bases and at J to 5 bases, leaving 10 bases not matched to a gene. The CDR3 runs to 15 residues. Germline CDR1 and CDR2: WNHNN and SYGVQD (reference sequence). The DNA for the CDR3 is TGCGCCAGCAGTGAAGGATCGGGAGGAATGCACGAGCAGTACTTC. This encodes CASSEGSGGMHEQYF.

This clonotype appeared many times. The chain combines TRBV7-9 with TRBJ2-1, with 7 bases that match TRBD2. V lost 5 bases to trimming and J lost 1 base; unmatched junction nucleotides: 5. The CDR3 covers 15 residues. The germline gives CDR1 SEHNR, CDR2 FQNEAQ (reference sequence). CDR3: CASSAAGVSYNEQFF. The CDR3 nucleotides read TGTGCCAGCAGCGCTGCGGGGGTATCCTACAATGAGCAGTTCTTC.

The V call is TRBV4-2, the J call TRBJ2-7; TRBD2 agrees at 9 bases. Germline CDR1 is LGHNA and CDR2 is YNFKEQ. This CDR3 has 16 residues. J was trimmed by 0 bases and V by 1 base; bases with no gene match: 4. This CDR3 is CASSQVSGRDSYEQYF. CDR3 bases: TGTGCCAGCAGCCAAGTTAGCGGGAGAGACTCCTACGAGCAGTACTTC.

This clonotype was seen more than once but under ten times. The V call is TRBV7-9, the J call TRBJ2-1; D is unclear. There are 17 residues in the CDR3. Germline V gives CDR1 SEHNR, CDR2 FQNEAQ (reference sequence). Trimming stripped 5 bases from V and 8 bases from J, with 25 bases between. The CDR3, as DNA: TGTGCCAGCAGCCACAGACTTGCGCGAGTGGATGTCGATGAGCAGTTCTTC. Its protein product is CASSHRLARVDVDEQFF.

The chain has TRBV27 and TRBJ1-1; 8 bases line up with TRBD1. V lost 3 bases and J lost 5; bases outside the gene matches: 5. The CDR3 runs to 14 residues. Germline CDR1 is MNHEY and CDR2 is SMNVEV (reference sequence). The CDR3 sequence: CASSFLDRGTEAFF. For the CDR3, the DNA is TGTGCCAGCAGTTTCCTTGACAGGGGTACTGAAGCTTTCTTT.

The V call is TRBV6-1, the J call TRBJ1-6; perhaps TRBD1 as D (6 bases). Trimming pared 8 bases from V and 10 bases from J, leaving 18 bases between. CDR1 and CDR2 (germline): MNHNS, SASEGT. This CDR3 contains 14 residues. CDR3 DNA sequence: TGTGCCAGCTCGCTTAGGGGGAAAGACTCACCCCTCCACTTT. Translated: CASSLRGKDSPLHF.

This clonotype was counted only a few times. The V and J genes are TRBV6-4 and TRBJ2-7; 10 positions agree with TRBD1. Germline CDR1 reads MRHNA; CDR2 reads SNTAGT. The V segment lost 7 bases and the J segment 4 bases; nucleotides outside the gene matches: 4. The CDR3 has 13 residues. In nucleotides, the CDR3 is TGTGCCAGCAAGGAGGGACAGGGGTACGAGCAGTACGTC. This translates into CASKEGQGYEQYV.

This clonotype occurred a few times. The chain couples TRBV9 to TRBJ2-2; 9 bases are a match to TRBD2. The germline V gene encodes CDR1 SGDLS and CDR2 YYNGEE. The CDR3 sequence is 16 residues long. With V trimmed by 2 bases and J by 5 bases, 7 bases remained unmatched. The CDR3 DNA is TGTGCCAGCAGCGTTTCTAGCGGGGAATATACCGGGGAGCTGTTTTTT. Amino acids: CASSVSSGEYTGELFF.

This clonotype has only a few counts. J is TRBJ2-3 and V is TRBV6-5; TRBD2 agrees at 7 bases. Germline V gives CDR1 MNHEY, CDR2 SVGAGI. Unmatched junction bases numbered 12, after V lost 2 bases and J lost 4 bases. This CDR3 has 17 amino acids. The CDR3 region has the DNA TGTGCCAGCAGTTACCGCAAGGCGAGCGGGGTACCAGATACGCAGTATTTT. The encoded protein is CASSYRKASGVPDTQYF.